These 30 T cell receptor beta chains were sequenced from one sample in a study of post-analysis software for immune sequencing data (dated by TCRdb to the mid-2010s). What the research found in general, with its limitations: A handful of TRBV segments, including TRBV5-6, TRBV5-1 and TRBV20-1, were significantly more frequent in patients than controls.

The library was obtained by PCR. These reads were obtained on an Illumina HiSeq 2500. To reduce PCR and sequencing biases, unique molecular identifiers were built into the TCR beta cDNA libraries. Using fastp at Q25 and MiXCR, TCRdb reprocessed the public reads and kept productive beta chains. Each entry merges the rows of one CDR3 protein and shows their most common DNA and genes. The sample contains 750,000 to 950,000 distinct CDR3 sequences, about 50% of them found a single time. The ten largest clones capture approximately 4.5% of the sample. No antigen is known for these receptors. Sequences were obtained from blood. The receptors shown here come from a girl aged 5-17 years with multiple sclerosis.

This clonotype was seen more than once but under ten times. This rearrangement joins TRBV6-6 to TRBJ1-5; no firm D call. Deletions cut 1 base from V and 0 bases from J, with 7 bases between. The CDR3 runs to 15 residues. Looked up from germline, CDR1 is MNHNY and CDR2 is SVGAGI (reference sequence). CDR3: CASSYFGDSNQPQHF. The CDR3 DNA reads TGTGCCAGCAGTTACTTTGGTGATAGCAATCAGCCCCAGCATTTT.

In its sample, this clonotype was seen a few times. The rearrangement joins TRBV20-1 to TRBJ2-5, with a weak D call TRBD1 (6 bases). The CDR3 runs to 11 residues. The V end lost 6 bases, the J end lost 11 bases, and 16 bases lay between the germline ends. Per the germline V gene, CDR1 is DFQATT and CDR2 is SNEGSKA (reference sequence). The CDR3 sequence: CSAQQSGEQYF. The CDR3 region has the DNA TGCAGTGCGCAACAGTCAGGGGAGCAGTACTTC.

J is TRBJ1-1 and V is TRBV7-3; D may be TRBD1 (5 bases). The CDR3 totals 15 residues. The V and J ends lost 2 bases and 4 bases respectively, with 14 bases between them. Germline CDR1 reads SGHTA; CDR2 reads FQGTGA. CDR3 coding DNA: TGTGCCAGCAGCTTAGGTCATGGGGGAAGCACTGAAGCTTTCTTT. Translated: CASSLGHGGSTEAFF.

This clonotype has only a few counts. DNA of the CDR3: TGTGCCAGCAGCCGGCGACCAGAAGAGACCCAGTACTTC. Its translation: CASSRRPEETQYF. This rearrangement joins TRBV6-6 to TRBJ2-4; D ambiguous. Matching the DNA end better, TRBJ2-5 makes the J call doubtful. Germline V gene sequence: CDR1 MNHNY, CDR2 SVGAGI (reference sequence). CDR3 length: 13 amino acids.

The genes are TRBV28 and TRBJ1-4; weak D call: TRBD1 (5 bases). The CDR3 is 15 amino acids. The V and J ends lost 5 bases and 3 bases respectively, with 13 bases between them. Per the germline V gene, CDR1 is MDHEN and CDR2 is SYDVKM. The CDR3 loop reads CASSIRGGSNEKLFF. In DNA form, the CDR3 reads TGTGCCAGCAGTATACGGGGCGGGTCTAATGAAAAACTGTTTTTT. Supplemented by reference TRBV28 and TRBJ1-4, the full variable domain reads DVKVTQSSRYLVKRTGEKVFLECVQDMDHENMFWYRQDPGLGLRLIYFSYDVKMKEKGDIPEGYSVSREKKERFSLILESASTNQTSMYLCASSIRGGSNEKLFFGSGTQLSVL.

V is TRBV6-1 and J is TRBJ2-7; D is undetermined. The length of the CDR3 is 14 residues. V dropped 7 bases and J dropped 3 bases, with 16 bases sitting between them. Germline values: CDR1 MNHNS, CDR2 SASEGT. CDR3 DNA sequence: TGTGCCAGCAAACTCCAAACTGTCTACTACGAGCAGTACTTC. Translation gives CASKLQTVYYEQYF.

This rearrangement joins TRBV10-3 to TRBJ2-5; 7 bases match TRBD2. CDR3 length: 16 residues. With V trimmed by 3 bases and J by 4 bases, 11 bases remained unmatched. Germline values: CDR1 ENHRY, CDR2 SYGVKD. CDR3: CAISDKVLAEGETQYF. CDR3 DNA sequence: TGTGCCATCAGTGATAAAGTGCTAGCGGAGGGAGAGACCCAGTACTTC.

The count of this clonotype is one. The CDR3 nucleotides read TGCAGCGGCGGACAGACCACTGAAGCTTTCTTT. Translation: CSGGQTTEAFF. V gene TRBV29-1 combines with J gene TRBJ1-1, with D possibly TRBD1 on 6 matching bases. CDR1 is SQVTM and CDR2 is ANQGSEA in the germline V gene. Trimming took 7 bases from V and 4 from J, leaving 10 bases between them. The CDR3 extends over 11 amino acids.

The chain links TRBV12-3 or TRBV12-4 to TRBJ2-1; unclear D gene. There are 13 residues in the CDR3. Trimming took 6 bases from V and 6 from J, leaving 12 bases between them. This CDR3 reads CASRGSPGNEQFF. As DNA, the CDR3 is TGTGCCAGCAGGGGGTCCCCCGGCAATGAGCAGTTCTTC.

This clonotype was seen a single time. The rearrangement joins TRBV5-6 to TRBJ1-5; the D gene is possibly TRBD1 (6 bases). Trimming pared 1 base from V and 4 bases from J, leaving 9 bases between. CDR1 SGHDT and CDR2 YYEEEE come from the germline V gene. The CDR3 is made up of 14 amino acids. Written as DNA, the CDR3 is TGTGCCAGCAGCTTGCCAGGGGAGAATCAGCCCCAGCATTTT. Its translation is CASSLPGENQPQHF.

The chain employs TRBV20-1 and TRBJ2-7; a weak D match, TRBD2 (6 bases). Germline-derived CDR1 and CDR2 are DFQATT and SNEGSKA (reference sequence). This CDR3 region has 13 residues. Between the trimmed V and J ends, which lost 4 bases and 2 bases, there was a span of 12 bases. The CDR3 nucleotides are TGCAGTGCTAATCCCGGGGGTACCTACGAGCAGTACTTC. Amino acid sequence: CSANPGGTYEQYF.

The chain recombines TRBV7-9 with TRBJ2-7, with D hard to call. The J call may be wrong; the DNA end is better matched by TRBJ2-4. The germline CDR1 and CDR2 sequences are SEHNR and FQNEAQ (reference sequence). The CDR3 is 13 residues long. The CDR3 sequence: CASSPRSENIQYF. In nucleotides, the CDR3 is TGTGCCAGCAGCCCTCGGAGCGAAAACATTCAGTACTTC.

The V call is TRBV20-1, the J call TRBJ2-1; D remains unclear. CDR1 is DFQATT and CDR2 is SNEGSKA in the germline V gene (reference sequence). V shed 1 base and J shed 4 bases, with 11 bases lying between them. This CDR3 is built from 14 residues. The DNA of the CDR3 is TGCAGTGCTAGAGTCTCCGTAAGGTACAATGAGCAGTTCTTC. This encodes CSARVSVRYNEQFF.

The chain uses TRBV29-1 and TRBJ2-1; D remains unclear. The CDR3 is 13 residues long. With 4 bases removed from V and 6 bases from J, the gap between germline ends came to 13 bases. Germline V gene lookup returns CDR1 SQVTM and CDR2 ANQGSEA. CDR3 sequence (DNA): TGCAGCGTTGTCCAGCGAGTCATCAATGAGCAGTTCTTC. This codes for CSVVQRVINEQFF.

A few counts support this clonotype. J is TRBJ2-1 and V is TRBV20-1, with D uncertain. Germline V gives CDR1 DFQATT, CDR2 SNEGSKA (reference sequence). Between the trimmed V and J ends, which lost 3 bases and 8 bases, there was a span of 26 bases. The length of the CDR3 is 17 residues. CDR3: CSARMAFPGIPLDEQFF. In nucleotides, the CDR3 is TGCAGTGCTAGGATGGCCTTTCCGGGTATACCCCTGGATGAGCAGTTCTTC.

The chain links TRBV29-1 to TRBJ1-2; D gene ambiguous. Trimming pared 4 bases from V and 3 bases from J, leaving 9 bases between. This CDR3 region has 12 residues. Germline CDR1 reads SQVTM; CDR2 reads ANQGSEA. CDR3 coding DNA: TGCAGCGTTGGAGACGCAGACTATGGCTACACCTTC. Amino acid sequence: CSVGDADYGYTF.

This clonotype was seen more than once but under ten times. The CDR3, as DNA: TGCAGTGCCCACCCCGACAGCGGGGGGGCCAAAAATGAGCAGTTCTTC. Translation: CSAHPDSGGAKNEQFF. This chain connects TRBV20-1 to TRBJ2-1, with TRBD2 identical over 10 bases. CDR3 size: 16 residues. V shed 6 bases and J 7 bases; nucleotides not matched to a gene: 15. Germline-derived CDR1 and CDR2 are DFQATT and SNEGSKA (reference sequence).

The rearrangement links TRBV5-1 to TRBJ2-1; maybe TRBD1 (6 bases). The CDR3 runs 17 residues. V gave up 0 bases and J gave up 0 bases, with 13 bases separating them. Germline V gene sequence: CDR1 SGHRS, CDR2 YFSETQ. CDR3 sequence (DNA): TGCGCCAGCAGCTTGGAAGTAGGGGGTAGCTCCTACAATGAGCAGTTCTTC. Encoded protein: CASSLEVGGSSYNEQFF.

This clonotype turned up a few times. This chain connects TRBV29-1 to TRBJ2-3; 7 bases line up with TRBD1. The CDR3 totals 13 residues. With V trimmed by 6 bases and J by 1 base, 4 bases remained unmatched. Germline loops: CDR1 SQVTM, CDR2 ANQGSEA. This CDR3 is CSVVQGRTDTQYF. The CDR3 DNA is TGCAGCGTCGTACAGGGGCGCACAGATACGCAGTATTTT.

The gene calls are TRBV5-8 and TRBJ2-7; D not certain. Germline V gene lookup returns CDR1 SGHTS and CDR2 YDEGEE. This CDR3 spans 13 amino acids. V was pared by 1 base and J by 3 bases, with 8 bases between. CDR3 in amino acids: CASSLRPYYEQYF. The CDR3 DNA is TGTGCCAGCAGCTTGAGACCTTACTACGAGCAGTACTTC. Complete variable domain (other parts from reference TRBV5-8 and TRBJ2-7): EAGVTQSPTHLIKTRGQQATLRCSPISGHTSVYWYQQALGLGLQFLLWYDEGEERNRGNFPPRFSGRQFPNYSSELNVNALELEDSALYLCASSLRPYYEQYFGPGTRLTVT.

This rearrangement joins TRBV12-3 or TRBV12-4 to TRBJ1-5, with 9 bases fitting TRBD1. There are 16 residues in the CDR3. J lost 2 bases, V lost 3 bases, and 5 bases had no gene match. CDR3 in amino acids: CASSFGTGIGNQPQHF. The CDR3 DNA sequence: TGTGCCAGCAGTTTCGGGACAGGGATCGGCAATCAGCCCCAGCATTTT.

This clonotype was observed a few times. The V call is TRBV6-1, the J call TRBJ2-1; D ambiguous. Between the trimmed V and J ends, which lost 3 bases and 0 bases, there was a span of 6 bases. The CDR3 covers 14 residues. Germline-derived CDR1 and CDR2 are MNHNS and SASEGT. The CDR3 sequence is CASSELSSYNEQFF. The CDR3 DNA reads TGTGCCAGCAGTGAGTTAAGCTCCTACAATGAGCAGTTCTTC.

This clonotype occurred a few times. The V and J genes are TRBV4-1 and TRBJ1-2, with D maybe TRBD1 (6 bases). The length of the CDR3 is 15 residues. Germline CDR1 is MGHRA and CDR2 is YSYEKL. Trimming removed 4 bases from V and 0 bases from J, with 12 bases in between. CDR3 sequence reads: CASSLGDTANYGYTF. The CDR3 bases are TGCGCCAGCAGCCTAGGGGACACCGCTAACTATGGCTACACCTTC.

The chain combines TRBV5-1 with TRBJ2-2; no firm D call. V lost 0 bases and J lost 2, with 20 bases in between. This CDR3 region has 19 residues. Germline CDR1 is SGHRS and CDR2 is YFSETQ. The CDR3 spells CASSLVRDHKRINTGELFF. CDR3 nucleotides: TGCGCCAGCAGCTTGGTCCGCGACCACAAAAGAATAAACACCGGGGAGCTGTTTTTT.

CDR3 sequence: CASSYPSNLAKNIQYF. In nucleotides, the CDR3 is TGTGCCAGCAGTTACCCATCTAACTTAGCCAAAAACATTCAGTACTTC. J is TRBJ2-4 and V is TRBV6-6, with D uncertain. Trimming took 2 bases from V and 0 from J, leaving 11 bases between them. The CDR3 has 16 residues. CDR1 is MNHNY, CDR2 SVGAGI, per germline (reference sequence).

The CDR3: CASSFWGNEQFF. CDR3 bases: TGTGCCAGCAGCTTTTGGGGGAATGAGCAGTTCTTC. The chain carries TRBV5-5 and TRBJ2-1, with D perhaps assigned TRBD1 or TRBD2 (5 bases each). CDR1 and CDR2 from the germline V gene are SGHKS and YYEKEE (reference sequence). This CDR3 contains 12 residues. The V gene lost 2 bases and the J gene lost 7 bases, with 7 bases spanning the gap.

This clonotype was seen only a few times. The chain employs TRBV6-5 and TRBJ1-2; possibly TRBD1 for D (5 bases). The ends were cut back, 1 base at V and 4 bases at J, with 10 bases in the middle. Germline lookup yields CDR1 MNHEY and CDR2 SVGAGI. The CDR3 consists of 14 residues. CDR3 residues: CASSYWGLSYGYTF. CDR3 nucleotides: TGTGCCAGCAGTTACTGGGGACTTAGCTATGGCTACACCTTC.

The rearrangement links TRBV20-1 to TRBJ2-5; 9 positions match TRBD2. The CDR3 is 16 residues long. CDR1 and CDR2 from the germline V gene are DFQATT and SNEGSKA (reference sequence). V dropped 1 base and J dropped 1; count of bases not matched to a gene: 7. CDR3: CSARVGLAGRQETQYF. The CDR3 coding sequence is TGCAGTGCTAGAGTGGGGCTAGCGGGACGCCAAGAGACCCAGTACTTC.

The V call is TRBV18, the J call TRBJ2-1; 10 bases fit TRBD2. The CDR3 runs to 16 residues. V lost 0 bases and J lost 4; bases outside the gene matches: 3. CDR1 KGHSH and CDR2 LQKENI come from the germline V gene. CDR3: CASSPPPSGGYNEQFF. CDR3 DNA: TGTGCCAGCTCACCACCCCCTAGCGGGGGTTACAATGAGCAGTTCTTC.

V usage is TRBV15 and J usage is TRBJ1-2, with D unresolved. The V gene's germline CDR1 is LNHNV and CDR2 YYDKDF (reference sequence). Trimming cost V 0 bases and J 5 bases, with 7 bases left between them. The CDR3 is made up of 13 amino acids. This chain's CDR3 is CATSRDVQYGYTF. CDR3 DNA sequence: TGTGCCACCAGCAGAGATGTACAGTATGGCTACACCTTC. The entire variable domain, with the rest obtained from reference TRBV15 and TRBJ1-2, is as follows: DAMVIQNPRYQVTQFGKPVTLSCSQTLNHNVMYWYQQKSSQAPKLLFHYYDKDFNNEADTPDNFQSRRPNTSFCFLDIRSPGLGDTAMYLCATSRDVQYGYTFGSGTRLTVV.